The entry below describes one TCR beta chain. This clonotype was seen repeatedly, ten times or more. The target of this receptor is not known. Per-nucleotide qualities are absent, and no much larger clonotype sits a single base away. This sample stems from a study of T cells in Graves' hyperthyroidism and ophthalmopathy (dated by TCRdb to between 2018 and 2020). For the wider study: Peripheral blood samples were taken at initial diagnosis, before any treatment was given. To identify TCR V-J signatures that set the groups apart, the researchers used a discovery cohort of 100 patients, made up of 40 to 45 with Graves' ophthalmopathy and 55 to 65 with stable Graves' hyperthyroidism. Prospective prediction of ophthalmopathy was tested in an independent validation cohort of 18 to 20 hyperthyroidism patients and 15 to 17 patients who later progressed to ophthalmopathy. The 85 to 100 discovery patients were divided at random into training and test sets in a 7:3 ratio. The study also compared thyroid tissue and blood T-cell repertoires from five or six Graves' hyperthyroidism patients. After sampling, hyperthyroidism patients received methimazole starting at 30 mg daily, and ophthalmopathy patients received high-dose intravenous methylprednisolone. TCR Vbeta CDR3 sequencing of 120 to 150 peripheral blood samples (over 40 ophthalmopathy, 70 to 85 hyperthyroidism and some 17 progressor patients) is reported in the paper. The full study reports these points: In validation, the model predicted progression to ophthalmopathy with approximately 71% sensitivity and over 72% specificity, a median of approximately 6.5 months before onset. Ophthalmopathy was separated from stable hyperthyroidism by a 13 V-J signature model, with around 90% sensitivity and 81% to 82% specificity obtained in cross-validation and 80%/75% obtained in testing. Most expanded thyroid clonotypes (frequency above 0.001) were also found in blood, which suggests that blood repertoires may mirror thyroid immune responses. No statistical method was used to set the sample size in advance, and investigators knew the group allocation.

The CDR3 goes from the cysteine to the phenylalanine over 16 residues. Only the CDR3 DNA is retained, 48 bases long and in frame from the first base. CDR1 and CDR2 are read off the germline V gene as SGHNT and YENEEA. V lost 2 bases and J lost 2 bases; the stretch between them is 16 bases long. Ophthalmopathy patients had moderately to severely active disease, with a Clinical Activity Score of 3 or more, a NOSPECS grade of 4 or more, and a disease duration of less than 3 months. Any patient with an uncontrolled infection, another autoimmune disease, pregnancy or lactation was excluded. Diagnoses were established on the basis of clinical symptoms, serum thyroxine and TRAb, thyroid ultrasound, and orbital computed tomography. Ficoll-Paque density gradient centrifugation was used to isolate PBMCs from 9.5 to 10 ml of fresh peripheral blood. Total RNA was extracted using Trizol reagent, and RNA quality was assessed on an Agilent 2100 Bioanalyzer.

The TCR beta CDR3 regions were amplified from the RNA transcripts. A first-round RT-PCR of the TCR CDR3 used the HTBI primer set with the Qiagen OneStep RT-PCR kit. The libraries were constructed in a second round of multiplex PCR and then size-selected and purified. Sequencing of the libraries was done on an Illumina HiSeq2000 using paired-end 100 bp reads. The original methods were these. SOAPnuke was used to process the raw data, with reads discarded if the reads contained adapters or uncalled bases, had a mean Phred below 15, or lacked an exact constant-primer or identifier match. High-quality paired reads were merged with COPE v1.2.5, and unique nucleotide sequences were defined as clonotypes. MiTCR v1.1 was used to align the clonotypes against IMGT TRBV, TRBD and TRBJ reference segments. The analysis included only V-J combinations with a frequency above 0.0001, which together covered 98% to 99.2% of the repertoires. The TCS score was defined as the ratio of F50 (clonal expansion) to E x V (chaos), calculated using BLOSUM62-based TCRdist between CDR3 peptides within each V-J. Welch's t-statistics and random forest reduced just over 500 V-J features to roughly 13, which were used in a naive Bayes classifier (R e1071). The raw public data were reprocessed by TCRdb itself: fastp quality trimming at Q25, MiXCR clonotype calling, in-frame beta chains only. Entries are consolidated by CDR3 protein sequence, retaining the most common genes and DNA. The authors' filters were not applied to this entry. Recorded for this sample are hundreds of thousands of distinct CDR3 sequences; approximately 23% of them occurred a single time. Over 55% of the sample rests with the top ten.

The receptor was derived from a man aged 30-40 years with Graves' ophthalmopathy. What was sequenced was blood. The chain links TRBV11-3 with TRBJ2-7; the D region possibly corresponds to TRBD2 (6 bases align). The CDR3 loop reads CASSLSVGTPTYEQYF. The sequenced DNA is TGTGCCAGCAGCTTATCGGTCGGGACTCCTACCTACGAGCAGTACTTC.